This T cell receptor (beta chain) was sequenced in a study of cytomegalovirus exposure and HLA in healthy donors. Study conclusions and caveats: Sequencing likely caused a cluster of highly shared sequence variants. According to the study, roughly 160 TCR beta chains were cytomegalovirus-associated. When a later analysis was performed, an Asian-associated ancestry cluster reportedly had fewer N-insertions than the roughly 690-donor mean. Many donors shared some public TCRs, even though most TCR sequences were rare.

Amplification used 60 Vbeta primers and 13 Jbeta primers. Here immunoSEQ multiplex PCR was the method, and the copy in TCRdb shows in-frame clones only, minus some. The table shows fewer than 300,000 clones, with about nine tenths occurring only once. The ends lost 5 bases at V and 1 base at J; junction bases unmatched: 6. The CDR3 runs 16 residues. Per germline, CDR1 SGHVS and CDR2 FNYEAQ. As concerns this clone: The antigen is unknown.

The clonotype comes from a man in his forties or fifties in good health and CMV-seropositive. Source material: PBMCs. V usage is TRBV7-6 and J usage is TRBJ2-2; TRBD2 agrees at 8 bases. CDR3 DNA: TGTGCCAGCAGCGCAACTAGCGGTGTGAACACCGGGGAGCTGTTTTTT. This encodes CASSATSGVNTGELFF.